Following are 17 T cell receptor beta chains from one sample sequenced in a study of T-cell reconstitution after alpha-beta-depleted transplantation in children. Researchers prepared the TCRbeta library using unique molecular identifiers, the study reports. MiXCR, run by TCRdb on the PCR reads, gives a single entry per CDR3 protein. The table includes about 580,000 distinct CDR3 sequences, 23% detected once. Sequenced material: PBMCs, mostly from graft donor cells, taken 360 days after TCRalphabeta/CD19-depleted stem cell transplant. The origin of the receptors is a boy younger than two who had a stem cell transplant for acute myeloid leukemia, so the T cells may come from the graft donor.

The gene calls are TRBV5-5 and TRBJ1-6, with 9 positions matching TRBD1. This CDR3 is 15 amino acids long. With V trimmed by 0 bases and J by 14 bases, 9 bases remained unmatched. CDR1 SGHKS and CDR2 YYEKEE come from the germline V gene (reference sequence). In DNA, the CDR3 is TGTGCCAGCAGCTTGGCGGGACAGGGTGTGGGGTCCCTCCACTTT. Translating gives CASSLAGQGVGSLHF.

V is TRBV12-3 or TRBV12-4 and J is TRBJ2-7; perhaps TRBD1 as D (5 bases). CDR3 length: 14 residues. V was clipped by 7 bases and J by 1 base, with 14 bases between them. CDR3 loop: CASNTRAGSYEQYF. As DNA, the CDR3 is TGTGCCAGCAATACCAGGGCAGGTTCCTACGAGCAGTACTTC.

This clonotype was seen ten or more times. CDR3 protein: CATSDLGDREGETQYF. CDR3 in DNA: TGTGCCACCAGTGATTTAGGGGACAGGGAGGGGGAGACCCAGTACTTC. The rearrangement links TRBV24-1 to TRBJ2-5; 9 nucleotides align to TRBD1. The CDR3 runs to 16 residues. Germline V gene data show CDR1 as KGHDR and CDR2 as SFDVKD. The V gene end was trimmed by 1 base and the J gene end by 5 bases; junction bases not matched to a gene: 7.

This clonotype was detected ten times or more. This chain uses TRBV10-3 with TRBJ1-3, with D unresolved. Germline V gene sequence: CDR1 ENHRY, CDR2 SYGVKD. Trimming removed 1 base from V and 4 bases from J, with 14 bases in between. The CDR3 contains 16 residues. The CDR3 sequence: CAISELEGAPGNTIYF. Here the CDR3 DNA reads TGTGCCATCAGTGAGTTAGAGGGCGCGCCGGGAAACACCATATATTTT.

Comments on this clonotype: One end of the junction is discordant with germline, which a read error may explain. This chain uses TRBV19 with TRBJ2-7; 9 positions agree with TRBD1. The germline V gene encodes CDR1 LNHDA and CDR2 SQIVND (reference sequence). The CDR3 is 11 residues long. CDR3 in DNA: TGTGCCAGTAATCTGCCGGGACAGGGCCTCTTC. Translation gives CASNLPGQGLF.

The chain carries TRBV12-3 or TRBV12-4 and TRBJ1-5; D ambiguous. The CDR3 has 13 residues. V lost 0 bases and J lost 7, with 7 bases in between. CDR3 nucleotide sequence: TGTGCCAGCAGTTTAGCCCCCCGACAGCCCCAGCATTTT. This codes for CASSLAPRQPQHF.

The chain uses TRBV6-1 and TRBJ2-5, with 7 bases that match TRBD1. V lost 6 bases to trimming and J lost 5 bases; unmatched junction nucleotides: 15. Germline values: CDR1 MNHNS, CDR2 SASEGT. This CDR3 is 16 amino acids long. This CDR3 is CASSLQGDYYLETQYF. CDR3 nucleotide sequence: TGTGCCAGCAGCCTCCAGGGGGATTATTATTTGGAGACCCAGTACTTC.

This clonotype has a handful of counts. The gene calls are TRBV19 and TRBJ1-5, with no clear D. The germline V gene has CDR1 LNHDA and CDR2 SQIVND (reference sequence). The CDR3 covers 14 residues. The V end was cut by 8 bases, the J end by 8 bases, with 19 bases between. This CDR3 is CASSPGRAMEPQHF. The CDR3 nucleotides read TGTGCCAGTTCCCCAGGTAGGGCAATGGAGCCCCAGCATTTT.

With respect to this clonotype: Just one base apart from a much larger clone, this may be a read error. The genes are TRBV10-3 and TRBJ2-5; no clear D. From germline, CDR1 is ENHRY and CDR2 SYGVKD. V was shortened by 3 bases and J by 5 bases, with 4 bases between the two germline ends. CDR3 size: 11 residues. The CDR3 is CAISDGETQYF. CDR3 nucleotide sequence: TGTGCCATCAGTGATGGGGAGACCCAGTACTTC.

This clonotype was counted between two and nine times. An end of the junction does not agree with germline; a read error may underlie this. The chain is built from TRBV15 and TRBJ2-5; D uncertain. The CDR3 is made up of 12 amino acids. Germline CDR1 LNHNV, CDR2 YYDKDF (reference sequence). Here the CDR3 DNA reads TGTGCCACCAGCAGAGATTGGGGATTAAGGGACTTC. Translation gives CATSRDWGLRDF.

This clonotype showed up just a few times. The V call is TRBV29-1, the J call TRBJ1-3; D gene ambiguous. Germline CDR1 SQVTM, CDR2 ANQGSEA. This CDR3 region has 14 residues. Trimming cost V 1 base and J 0 bases, with 7 bases left between them. In DNA form, the CDR3 reads TGCAGCGTTGAAGGGGGTGACTCTGGAAACACCATATATTTT. This sequence encodes CSVEGGDSGNTIYF.

This clonotype was detected ten times or more. The chain is built from TRBV12-3 or TRBV12-4 and TRBJ2-1; the D gene is possibly TRBD2 (7 bases). CDR3 length: 14 residues. V lost 0 bases and J 7 bases, leaving 10 bases between the germline ends. The CDR3 bases are TGTGCCAGCAGTTTAGCGGGGGGGCTTAATGAGCAGTTCTTC. This gives the protein CASSLAGGLNEQFF.

CDR3: CASSYGGEYPSGANVLTF. Written as DNA, the CDR3 is TGTGCCAGCAGTTACGGCGGGGAATACCCCTCTGGGGCCAACGTCCTGACTTTC. V usage is TRBV6-5 and J usage is TRBJ2-6; a weak D match, TRBD2 (6 bases). V was cut by 2 bases and J by 0 bases, with 14 bases left in between. The CDR3 contains 18 residues. CDR1 MNHEY and CDR2 SVGAGI come from the germline V gene.

The chain recombines TRBV7-9 with TRBJ2-3; TRBD2 agrees at 13 bases. Germline CDR1 is SEHNR and CDR2 is FQNEAQ (reference sequence). J was trimmed by 5 bases and V by 2 bases; bases with no gene match: 7. The CDR3 runs to 17 residues. CDR3 DNA: TGTGCCAGCAGCTTACAGGGACTAGCGGGGAGCGGAGATACGCAGTATTTT. Translation: CASSLQGLAGSGDTQYF.

This sequence joins TRBV6-4 and TRBJ2-1; 11 bases map to TRBD1. The V gene's germline CDR1 is MRHNA and CDR2 SNTAGT. This CDR3 region has 14 residues. The V and J ends lost 5 bases and 8 bases, in that order; junction bases with no gene match: 5. This CDR3 is CASSWTGGRDEQFF. The CDR3 DNA follows: TGTGCCAGCAGTTGGACAGGGGGCCGGGATGAGCAGTTCTTC.

The sample holds many counts of this clonotype. V usage is TRBV12-3 or TRBV12-4 and J usage is TRBJ1-2; 7 bases line up with TRBD1. This CDR3 has 14 amino acids. V was pared by 5 bases and J by 7 bases, with 10 bases of the junction left unmatched. The CDR3 DNA follows: TGTGCCAGCAGTCTACGGGACAGATGGAGTGGCTACACCTTC. Protein: CASSLRDRWSGYTF.

This clonotype was counted a few times. The rearrangement links TRBV5-6 to TRBJ1-5, with TRBD1 as a possible D gene (6 bases). Looked up from germline, CDR1 is SGHDT and CDR2 is YYEEEE. The CDR3 is 16 amino acids. V was clipped by 1 base and J by 4 bases, with 15 bases between them. The CDR3 nucleotides read TGTGCCAGCAGCTTGTACGGTCGAGGGGGGAATCAGCCCCAGCATTTT. Amino acid sequence: CASSLYGRGGNQPQHF.